A single sample gave rise to the 6 T cell receptor beta chains below, sequenced in a study of blood T cell repertoires in acute mononucleosis. Sequencing was performed with immunoSEQ multiplex PCR; in TCRdb, only in-frame clones are kept and a portion is missing. The sample has about 2,000 clones, around 28% seen once; the top ten hold roughly 65%. Indicated time point: acute infectious mononucleosis, at clinical presentation within 2 weeks of symptom onset (visit 1). The starting material was EBV YVL epitope tetramer+ CD8+ T cells sorted from PBMCs, obtained during acute infectious mononucleosis. As for subset: CD8 T cells binding a tetramer with EBV BRLF1 109-117 peptide (YVL-BR). The receptors shown here come from a man between 18 and 29 years old with infectious mononucleosis caused by EBV.

The chain has TRBV6-1 and TRBJ2-7, with a tentative D call TRBD1 (5 bases). CDR1 MNHNS and CDR2 SASEGT come from the germline V gene. V was clipped by 2 bases and J by 4 bases, with 9 bases between them. The CDR3 totals 13 residues. This CDR3 reads CASSEPGLYEQYF. The CDR3 DNA is TGTGCCAGCAGTGAACCAGGGTTGTACGAGCAGTACTTC.

On this clone itself: This sequence is one base from a far larger clone and is likely a read error. The rearrangement joins TRBV28 to TRBJ2-1; D remains unclear. The CDR3 runs 12 residues. The V and J ends lost 6 bases and 10 bases respectively, with 13 bases between them. CDR1 and CDR2 (germline): MDHEN, SYDVKM. The CDR3 spells CASSLMGGEQFF. DNA for the CDR3: TGTGCCAGCAGCCTCATGGGCGGAGAGCAGTTCTTC.

The chain is built from TRBV27 and TRBJ2-1, with a weak D call TRBD1 (6 bases). Trimming took off 8 bases at V and 5 bases at J, with 13 bases between the two ends. Looked up from germline, CDR1 is MNHEY and CDR2 is SMNVEV (reference sequence). The length of the CDR3 is 13 residues. CDR3 loop: CASAGTLHNEQFF. The CDR3 DNA reads TGTGCCAGCGCCGGGACACTACACAATGAGCAGTTCTTC.

A remark on this clone: The junction and the germline gene differ at one end; a read error may be behind it. The CDR3 reads CASSALPGSAPTRYF. Here the CDR3 DNA reads TGTGCCAGCAGTGCCCTACCTGGGTCAGCGCCGACGCGGTATTTT. The V and J genes are TRBV6-5 and TRBJ2-3; no definite D call. CDR1 is MNHEY and CDR2 is SVGAGI in the germline V gene. The CDR3 length is 15 residues.

V and J are TRBV11-2 and TRBJ2-5; TRBD1 might be the D (5 bases). CDR3 length equals 17 residues. Germline CDR1 SGHAT, CDR2 FQNNGV. V shed 6 bases and J shed 2 bases, with 22 bases lying between them. The CDR3 DNA follows: TGTGCCAGCAGTTTATCGGTAACGACAGTAAAACAAGAGACCCAGTACTTC. Its translation is CASSLSVTTVKQETQYF.

The rearrangement uses TRBV28 and TRBJ2-1, with D possibly TRBD2 on 7 matching bases. Germline CDR1 MDHEN, CDR2 SYDVKM. This CDR3 has 15 amino acids. V was pared by 6 bases and J by 6 bases, with 18 bases between. CDR3 sequence: CASSPLGGAFNEQFF. In DNA, the CDR3 is TGTGCCAGCAGCCCTCTAGGGGGGGCCTTCAATGAGCAGTTCTTC.